The clone carrying this TCR beta chain was seen a few times. The data were produced by immunoSEQ multiplex PCR, yet TCRdb's version contains in-frame clones alone and is incomplete. This table holds approximately 240,000 clones, about 85% found once. The data belong to a study of blood T cell repertoires in COVID-19. Participants were aged about 18 to 100 years, lived in 20 to 30 US areas, and enrolled virtually. The CDR3 is 15 amino acids. Germline values: CDR1 SNHLY, CDR2 FYNNEI. Trimming at V came to 6 bases and at J to 5 bases, leaving 6 bases not matched to a gene. The chain carries TRBV2 and TRBJ2-3, with 12 bases fitting TRBD2. Material: PBMCs or T cells enriched from blood (not recorded which). The clonotype comes from a woman aged 30 to 39 with acute COVID-19. The CDR3 protein is CASRPSGGGKDTQYF. CDR3 coding DNA: TGTGCCAGCAGACCTAGCGGGGGGGGCAAAGATACGCAGTATTTT.